This entry is about one T cell receptor beta chain. In the PCR, 60 Vbeta and 13 Jbeta primers were used. Only in-frame clones appear in the TCRdb table, and some are missing; sequencing was by immunoSEQ multiplex PCR. Of 70,000 to 95,000 clones in the sample, about four fifths were seen once. The data were obtained in a study of cytomegalovirus exposure and HLA in healthy donors. Germline CDR1 and CDR2: MDHEN and SYDVKM. CDR3 size: 14 residues. The ends were cut back, 8 bases at V and 3 bases at J, with 14 bases in the middle. Sequencing input: PBMCs. The rearrangement uses TRBV28 and TRBJ2-1; D may be TRBD1 (6 bases). The TCR was taken from a woman aged 25 to 39 in good health and CMV-seronegative. The CDR3 loop reads CASQGFGDYNEQFF. The CDR3 DNA sequence: TGTGCCAGCCAGGGGTTCGGGGACTACAATGAGCAGTTCTTC.